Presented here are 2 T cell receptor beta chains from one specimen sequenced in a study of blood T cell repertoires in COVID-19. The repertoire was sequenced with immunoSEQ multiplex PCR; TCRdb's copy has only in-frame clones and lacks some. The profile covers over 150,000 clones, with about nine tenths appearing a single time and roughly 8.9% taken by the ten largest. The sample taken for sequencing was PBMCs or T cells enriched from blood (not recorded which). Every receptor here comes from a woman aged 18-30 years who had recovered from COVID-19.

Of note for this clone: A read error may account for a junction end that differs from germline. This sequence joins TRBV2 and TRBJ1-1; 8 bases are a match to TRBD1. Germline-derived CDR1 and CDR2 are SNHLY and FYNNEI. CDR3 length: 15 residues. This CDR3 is CASREGTGMNTEAFF. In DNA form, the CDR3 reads TGTGCCAGCAGGGAAGGGACAGGAATGAACACTGAAGCTTTCTTT.

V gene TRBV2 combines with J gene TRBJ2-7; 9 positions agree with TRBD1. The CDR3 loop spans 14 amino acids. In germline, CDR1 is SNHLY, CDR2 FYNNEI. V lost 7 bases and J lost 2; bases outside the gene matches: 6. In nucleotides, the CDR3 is TGTGCCAGCAAGGGGGACAGGGTAGCCTACGAGCAGTACTTC. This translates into CASKGDRVAYEQYF.